This T cell receptor (beta chain) was recovered during a study of T cell repertoires in cytomegalovirus infection. Study-level background: It was the public TCR beta signatures that indicated both CMV infection and matching HLA type.

The table lists this clonotype with many counts. What it recognizes is unknown. Whole-study results and caveats: Based on cumulative public TCR beta family frequency, carriers of CMV plus the relevant HLA were identified. CMV-specific TCR beta clonotypes restricted by HLA-C dominated the ex vivo response.

The V segment lost 0 bases and the J segment 4 bases; nucleotides outside the gene matches: 7. The CDR3 runs to 16 residues. TCRdb re-derived calls from the reads in MiXCR, one entry per CDR3 protein. The sample records a few hundred thousand distinct CDR3 sequences, roughly 17% being singletons. This chain joins TRBV12-3 or TRBV12-4 and TRBJ2-7, with 9 bases matching TRBD1. This TCR came from a human donor in good health (CMV status not recorded). Some clones in this sample may be carry-over from other donors' samples. Sequenced material: PBMCs. CDR3 in amino acids: CASSLALSDRGYEQYF. The CDR3 DNA follows: TGTGCCAGCAGTTTAGCTCTTTCGGACAGGGGATACGAGCAGTACTTC.